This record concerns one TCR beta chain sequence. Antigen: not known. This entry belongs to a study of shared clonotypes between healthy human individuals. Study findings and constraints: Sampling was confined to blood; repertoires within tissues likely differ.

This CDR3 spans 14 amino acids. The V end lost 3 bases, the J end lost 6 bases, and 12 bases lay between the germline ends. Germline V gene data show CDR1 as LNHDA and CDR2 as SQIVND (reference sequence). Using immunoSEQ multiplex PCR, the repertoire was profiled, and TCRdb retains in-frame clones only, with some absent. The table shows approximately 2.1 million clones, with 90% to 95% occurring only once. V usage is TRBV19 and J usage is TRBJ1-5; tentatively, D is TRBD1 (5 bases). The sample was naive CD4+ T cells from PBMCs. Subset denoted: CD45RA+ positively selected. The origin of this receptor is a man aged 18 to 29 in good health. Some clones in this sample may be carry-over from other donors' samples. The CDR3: CASSIGGYGQPQHF. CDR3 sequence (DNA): TGTGCCAGTAGTATTGGGGGGTATGGTCAGCCCCAGCATTTT. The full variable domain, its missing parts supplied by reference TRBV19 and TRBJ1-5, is DGGITQSPKYLFRKEGQNVTLSCEQNLNHDAMYWYRQDPGQGLRLIYYSQIVNDFQKGDIAEGYSVSREKKESFPLTVTSAQKNPTAFYLCASSIGGYGQPQHFGDGTRLSIL.